The T cell receptor beta chain described here comes from a study of T cells in Graves' hyperthyroidism and ophthalmopathy. There were TCR beta CDR3 regions amplified from RNA transcripts. The HTBI primer set drove a first-round RT-PCR of the TCR CDR3. One entry per CDR3 protein results from TCRdb running MiXCR on the multiplex PCR reads. The sample holds about 680,000 distinct CDR3 sequences, around 40% seen once. The germline V gene encodes CDR1 SGHDT and CDR2 YYEEEE. The CDR3 extends over 15 amino acids. The V and J ends lost 0 bases and 2 bases, in that order; junction bases with no gene match: 4. This clonotype was observed a few times.

The clonotype originates from a woman between 40 and 50 years old with Graves' hyperthyroidism. The sample consisted of blood. The chain uses TRBV5-6 and TRBJ2-5; 7 bases are shared with TRBD1. The CDR3 reads CASSLVTGAQETQYF. The CDR3 region has the DNA TGTGCCAGCAGCTTGGTTACAGGGGCGCAAGAGACCCAGTACTTC.